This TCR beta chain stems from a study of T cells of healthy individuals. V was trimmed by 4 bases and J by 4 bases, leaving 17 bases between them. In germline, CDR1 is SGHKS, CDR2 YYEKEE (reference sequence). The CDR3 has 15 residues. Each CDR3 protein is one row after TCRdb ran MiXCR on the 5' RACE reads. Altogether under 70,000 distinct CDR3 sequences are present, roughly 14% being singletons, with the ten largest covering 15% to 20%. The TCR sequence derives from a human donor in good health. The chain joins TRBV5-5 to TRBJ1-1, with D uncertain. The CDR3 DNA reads TGTGCCAGCAGCCCCCTTTCGGGATTGGGCACTGAAGCTTTCTTT. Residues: CASSPLSGLGTEAFF.